The next 29 T cell receptor beta chains were all read from a single sample in a study of OX40 agonist ivuxolimab in advanced cancers. TCRdb keeps only in-frame clones here, not all; method: immunoSEQ multiplex PCR. The sample consists of some 98,000 clones, around nine tenths of them appearing once. Here the sequenced sample was CD4+ or CD8+ T cells sorted from blood, taken in a trial of the OX40 agonist ivuxolimab. The receptors here all came from an adult with an advanced solid tumor such as melanoma, head and neck, liver or kidney cancer.

The chain carries TRBV5-1 and TRBJ2-7, with 9 bases fitting TRBD1. Trimming took 4 bases from V and 3 from J; bases not matched to a gene: 5. The V gene's germline CDR1 is SGHRS and CDR2 YFSETQ. The CDR3 totals 14 residues. The CDR3 coding sequence is TGCGCCAGCAGCCCCTCGGGACAGGGCTACGAGCAGTACTTC. Its translation: CASSPSGQGYEQYF. The variable domain in full, with the rest retrieved from reference TRBV5-1 and TRBJ2-7, is KAGVTQTPRYLIKTRGQQVTLSCSPISGHRSVSWYQQTPGQGLQFLFEYFSETQRNKGNFPGRFSGRQFSNSRSEMNVSTLELGDSALYLCASSPSGQGYEQYFGPGTRLTVT.

J is TRBJ2-3 and V is TRBV11-2; 9 positions match TRBD2. J was trimmed by 1 base and V by 1 base; bases with no gene match: 3. Germline V gene lookup returns CDR1 SGHAT and CDR2 FQNNGV. The CDR3 contains 16 residues. DNA for the CDR3: TGTGCCAGCAGCTTAGGGGCTAGCGGGGGCACAGATACGCAGTATTTT. Translating gives CASSLGASGGTDTQYF. Full variable domain (remainder filled in from reference TRBV11-2 and TRBJ2-3): EAGVAQSPRYKIIEKRQSVAFWCNPISGHATLYWYQQILGQGPKLLIQFQNNGVVDDSQLPKDRFSAERLKGVDSTLKIQPAKLEDSAVYLCASSLGASGGTDTQYFGPGTRLTVL.

The gene calls are TRBV10-2 and TRBJ2-5; unclear D gene. Trimming stripped 1 base from V and 5 bases from J, with 2 bases between. Germline V lookup: CDR1 WSHSY, CDR2 SAAADI. This CDR3 spans 11 amino acids. The CDR3 DNA follows: TGCGCCAGCAGTGAGTATGAGACCCAGTACTTC. Translation gives CASSEYETQYF.

J is TRBJ2-7 and V is TRBV18; 9 nucleotides line up with TRBD1. V lost 3 bases to trimming and J lost 7 bases; unmatched junction nucleotides: 10. The CDR3 has 15 amino acids. Germline values: CDR1 KGHSH, CDR2 LQKENI. CDR3 sequence: CASSPVGQGPGEQYF. CDR3 coding DNA: TGTGCCAGCTCACCCGTGGGACAGGGACCCGGGGAGCAGTACTTC.

The chain links TRBV5-6 to TRBJ2-1, with no clear D. The CDR3 length is 17 residues. Trimming pared 0 bases from V and 6 bases from J, leaving 19 bases between. CDR1 SGHDT and CDR2 YYEEEE come from the germline V gene. CDR3 in DNA: TGTGCCAGCAGCTTGGTTTGGTCCGAATCCCTCTTCAATGAGCAGTTCTTC. Translation: CASSLVWSESLFNEQFF. The full variable domain, with the rest looked up from reference TRBV5-6 and TRBJ2-1, is DAGVTQSPTHLIKTRGQQVTLRCSPKSGHDTVSWYQQALGQGPQFIFQYYEEEERQRGNFPDRFSGHQFPNYSSELNVNALLLGDSALYLCASSLVWSESLFNEQFFGPGTRLTVL.

V and J are TRBV30 and TRBJ2-7; TRBD2 matches at 8 bases. Per the germline V gene, CDR1 is GTSNPN and CDR2 is SVGIG (reference sequence). The V gene end was trimmed by 0 bases and the J gene end by 2 bases; junction bases not matched to a gene: 6. The CDR3 has 15 residues. The CDR3 nucleotides are TGTGCCTGGAGTGTAGGCGCGGGAGGAACCTACGAGCAGTACTTC. It translates to CAWSVGAGGTYEQYF.

The chain is built from TRBV29-1 and TRBJ2-1, with 7 bases lining up with TRBD2. CDR1 and CDR2 from the germline V gene are SQVTM and ANQGSEA. V lost 4 bases and J lost 0; bases outside the gene matches: 3. This CDR3 region has 14 residues. Here the CDR3 reads CSVASGSSYNEQFF. The DNA of the CDR3 is TGCAGCGTTGCTAGCGGATCCTCCTACAATGAGCAGTTCTTC.

This clone showed up just a few times. The chain couples TRBV7-8 to TRBJ2-7, with 14 nucleotides matching TRBD2. This CDR3 spans 16 amino acids. V lost 0 bases, J lost 9 bases, and 7 bases stayed unmatched. Germline loops: CDR1 SGHVS, CDR2 FQNEAQ. The CDR3 sequence: CASSLAEGTSGSRQYF. CDR3 nucleotides: TGTGCCAGCAGCTTAGCGGAGGGGACTAGCGGGAGTCGGCAGTACTTC.

This clone was detected only once. The rearrangement joins TRBV11-3 to TRBJ2-7; D gene ambiguous. The CDR3 runs to 11 residues. Trimming removed 3 bases from V and 12 bases from J, with 12 bases in between. CDR1 SGHNT and CDR2 YENEEA come from the germline V gene. As DNA, the CDR3 is TGTGCCAGCAGCTTTCCGGGTTGTCTGTACTTC. Translation gives CASSFPGCLYF. The whole variable domain, remainder taken from reference TRBV11-3 and TRBJ2-7, is EAGVVQSPRYKIIEKKQPVAFWCNPISGHNTLYWYLQNLGQGPELLIRYENEEAVDDSQLPKDRFSAERLKGVDSTLKIQPAELGDSAVYLCASSFPGCLYFGPGTRLTVT.

This rearrangement joins TRBV6-6 to TRBJ2-7, with TRBD2 matching over 14 bases. Per the germline V gene, CDR1 is MNHNY and CDR2 is SVGAGI (reference sequence). The CDR3 totals 15 residues. Trimming cost V 6 bases and J 2 bases; bases outside gene matches: 3. The CDR3 coding sequence is TGTGCCAGCAGCTCGACTAGCGGGAGGGCCTACGAGCAGTACTTC. Translation: CASSSTSGRAYEQYF.

The CDR3 sequence is CASSSTTSTDTQYF. As DNA, the CDR3 is TGTGCCAGCAGTTCAACGACTAGTACAGATACGCAGTATTTT. The rearrangement uses TRBV28 and TRBJ2-3, with D maybe TRBD2 (6 bases). This CDR3 comprises 14 residues. Germline V lookup: CDR1 MDHEN, CDR2 SYDVKM. The V gene lost 4 bases and the J gene lost 3 bases, with 11 bases spanning the gap.

The V and J genes are TRBV19 and TRBJ1-5; D uncertain. The germline V gene has CDR1 LNHDA and CDR2 SQIVND (reference sequence). CDR3 length: 15 residues. V was trimmed by 2 bases and J by 16 bases, leaving 24 bases between them. CDR3 region: CASSIIDPRGQKVHF. CDR3 nucleotides: TGTGCCAGTAGTATAATAGACCCACGCGGCCAGAAAGTACATTTT.

The chain joins TRBV9 to TRBJ1-3; D gene unclear. Germline V gene sequence: CDR1 SGDLS, CDR2 YYNGEE. The CDR3 is 15 residues long. Trimming stripped 4 bases from V and 0 bases from J, with 11 bases between. CDR3 in amino acids: CASSSGRSSGNTIYF. CDR3 sequence (DNA): TGTGCCAGCAGCTCTGGACGGAGCTCTGGAAACACCATATATTTT.

The chain uses TRBV28 and TRBJ2-7, with 7 bases identical to TRBD1. The V and J ends lost 4 bases and 3 bases, in that order; junction bases with no gene match: 9. The CDR3 totals 15 residues. The germline V gene has CDR1 MDHEN and CDR2 SYDVKM. The CDR3 is CASSSGQIQSYEQYF. The DNA of the CDR3 is TGTGCCAGCAGTTCGGGACAGATCCAAAGCTACGAGCAGTACTTC.

A single count supports this clone. This rearrangement joins TRBV2 to TRBJ2-3; 7 nucleotides align to TRBD2. This CDR3 has 13 residues. The junction had 2 bases not matched to a gene; V was cut back by 3 bases and J by 5 bases. Germline values: CDR1 SNHLY, CDR2 FYNNEI. CDR3 protein: CASSDGGGDTQYF. CDR3 sequence (DNA): TGTGCCAGCAGTGATGGCGGGGGAGATACGCAGTATTTT. Complete variable domain (other parts from reference TRBV2 and TRBJ2-3): EPEVTQTPSHQVTQMGQEVILRCVPISNHLYFYWYRQILGQKVEFLVSFYNNEISEKSEIFDDQFSVERPDGSNFTLKIRSTKLEDSAMYFCASSDGGGDTQYFGPGTRLTVL.

The chain carries TRBV6-6 and TRBJ2-5; TRBD1 aligns across 9 bases. After removal of 4 bases from V and 5 bases from J, the junction contained 8 bases not matched to a gene. Germline V CDR1 and CDR2: MNHNY, SVGAGI (reference sequence). The CDR3 is 15 amino acids. The CDR3 nucleotides read TGTGCCAGCAGTTCGCACAGGGGGCGCCTGGAGACCCAGTACTTC. As protein: CASSSHRGRLETQYF.

This sequence joins TRBV10-2 and TRBJ2-1; the match to TRBD2 covers 11 bases. The CDR3 has 16 amino acids. V lost 3 bases and J lost 5; bases outside the gene matches: 6. The germline V gene encodes CDR1 WSHSY and CDR2 SAAADI. The CDR3 DNA reads TGCGCCAGCAGTGAAACTAGCGGGAGCGTCCACAATGAGCAGTTCTTC. The encoded protein is CASSETSGSVHNEQFF.

This clone was recorded once. The sample contains more than one DNA sequence encoding this CDR3. This chain uses TRBV7-2 with TRBJ2-2; D is unclear. V was pared by 6 bases and J by 3 bases, with 5 bases between. The CDR3 is made up of 12 amino acids. Per the germline V gene, CDR1 is SGHTA and CDR2 is FQGNSA. CDR3 nucleotides: TGTGCCAGCAGTCGACACACCGGGGAGCTGTTTTTT. This gives the protein CASSRHTGELFF.

This clone was recorded only once. The V call is TRBV7-9, the J call TRBJ2-3, with 11 bases fitting TRBD2. Germline-derived CDR1 and CDR2 are SEHNR and FQNEAQ (reference sequence). The CDR3 sequence is 16 residues long. The ends lost 5 bases at V and 2 bases at J; junction bases unmatched: 6. The CDR3, as DNA: TGTGCCAGCAGCCCATTAGCGGGAGGGCCCACAGATACGCAGTATTTT. It yields the protein CASSPLAGGPTDTQYF. Looking up the rest from reference TRBV7-9 and TRBJ2-3 gives the full variable domain: DTGVSQNPRHKITKRGQNVTFRCDPISEHNRLYWYRQTLGQGPEFLTYFQNEAQLEKSRLLSDRFSAERPKGSFSTLEIQRTEQGDSAMYLCASSPLAGGPTDTQYFGPGTRLTVL.

V gene TRBV20-1 combines with J gene TRBJ2-7; D unclear. This CDR3 is 11 amino acids long. The V gene lost 4 bases and the J gene lost 3 bases, with 7 bases spanning the gap. The germline gives CDR1 DFQATT, CDR2 SNEGSKA (reference sequence). The DNA of the CDR3 is TGCAGTGCTAAACATAGCTACGAGCAGTACTTC. Its protein product is CSAKHSYEQYF.

The rearrangement uses TRBV5-4 and TRBJ1-1; no clear D. The V gene lost 4 bases and the J gene lost 6 bases, with 13 bases spanning the gap. Germline V gene data show CDR1 as SGHNT and CDR2 as YYREEE (reference sequence). CDR3 length: 13 residues. The CDR3 protein is CASSQDSAAEAFF. DNA of the CDR3: TGTGCCAGCAGCCAAGATTCTGCAGCTGAAGCTTTCTTT.

This chain connects TRBV29-1 to TRBJ2-7, with D perhaps matching TRBD1 or TRBD2 (5 bases each). Germline CDR1 SQVTM, CDR2 ANQGSEA. Trimming left V 6 bases short and J 6 bases short, with 15 bases between. The CDR3 extends over 12 amino acids. CDR3 nucleotide sequence: TGCAGCGTAATAGCCCCGAGGGGCGAGCAGTACTTC. The encoded protein is CSVIAPRGEQYF.

The gene calls are TRBV19 and TRBJ1-5, with D possibly being TRBD1 (5 bases). V shed 1 base and J shed 2 bases, with 15 bases lying between them. CDR1 LNHDA and CDR2 SQIVND come from the germline V gene (reference sequence). The CDR3 length is 17 residues. The CDR3 reads CASSIGQWVRGNQPQHF. CDR3 in DNA: TGTGCCAGTAGTATAGGACAGTGGGTCCGCGGCAATCAGCCCCAGCATTTT. Full variable domain (rest looked up from reference TRBV19 and TRBJ1-5): DGGITQSPKYLFRKEGQNVTLSCEQNLNHDAMYWYRQDPGQGLRLIYYSQIVNDFQKGDIAEGYSVSREKKESFPLTVTSAQKNPTAFYLCASSIGQWVRGNQPQHFGDGTRLSIL.

This chain connects TRBV19 to TRBJ2-1, with 12 bases fitting TRBD2. The CDR3 runs to 15 residues. Germline CDR1 and CDR2: LNHDA and SQIVND (reference sequence). Trimming cost V 3 bases and J 7 bases; bases outside gene matches: 4. CDR3 in amino acids: CASSIGTSGRNEQFF. CDR3 sequence (DNA): TGTGCCAGTAGTATTGGTACTAGCGGGAGGAATGAGCAGTTCTTC.

Only one count was recorded for this clone. The chain employs TRBV5-4 and TRBJ1-2, with 9 bases matching TRBD1. V lost 4 bases, J lost 4 bases, and 11 bases stayed unmatched. CDR1 is SGHNT and CDR2 is YYREEE in the germline V gene (reference sequence). This CDR3 is built from 16 residues. This CDR3 is CASSRTAGQGGYGYTF. CDR3 nucleotides: TGTGCCAGCAGCCGAACCGCGGGACAGGGAGGCTATGGCTACACCTTC.

This chain's CDR3 is CASRDRLNTEAFF. The DNA for the CDR3 is TGTGCCAGTCGAGACAGGTTGAACACTGAAGCTTTCTTT. The J gene is TRBJ1-1, the V gene TRBV19; D may be TRBD1 (6 bases). V dropped 8 bases and J dropped 0 bases, with 10 bases sitting between them. Germline CDR1 is LNHDA and CDR2 is SQIVND (reference sequence). The CDR3 runs 13 residues.

This chain uses TRBV7-9 with TRBJ2-5; D unresolved. Germline CDR1 is SEHNR and CDR2 is FQNEAQ (reference sequence). CDR3 length: 17 residues. V lost 1 base and J lost 4, with 19 bases in between. This chain's CDR3 is CASSLGTVTKSRETQYF. The CDR3 region has the DNA TGTGCCAGCAGCTTAGGGACCGTCACGAAATCAAGAGAGACCCAGTACTTC.

This rearrangement joins TRBV6-5 to TRBJ2-7; TRBD2 agrees at 10 bases. Germline trimming cut 6 bases from V and 7 bases from J; bases unmatched to any gene: 12. Germline V gene sequence: CDR1 MNHEY, CDR2 SVGAGI. This CDR3 has 15 amino acids. The CDR3 spells CASSHPSGGGREQYF. The CDR3 bases are TGTGCCAGCAGCCACCCCAGCGGGGGGGGAAGAGAGCAGTACTTC.

The chain combines TRBV6-6 with TRBJ2-5; possible D gene TRBD2, 5 bases. CDR3 length equals 15 residues. V was clipped by 5 bases and J by 1 base, with 14 bases between them. Germline values: CDR1 MNHNY, CDR2 SVGAGI (reference sequence). This chain's CDR3 is CASSLAEDLQETQYF. The CDR3 DNA follows: TGTGCCAGCAGTCTCGCGGAGGACCTCCAAGAGACCCAGTACTTC.